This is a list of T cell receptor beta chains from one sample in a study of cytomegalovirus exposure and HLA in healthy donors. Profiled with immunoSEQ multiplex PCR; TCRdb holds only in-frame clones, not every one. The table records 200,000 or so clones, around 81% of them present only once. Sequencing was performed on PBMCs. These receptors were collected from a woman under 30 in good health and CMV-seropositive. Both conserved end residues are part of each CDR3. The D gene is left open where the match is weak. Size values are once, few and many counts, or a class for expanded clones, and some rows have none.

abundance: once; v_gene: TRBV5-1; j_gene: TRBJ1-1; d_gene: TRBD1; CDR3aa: CASSLSGGNTEAFF; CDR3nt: TGCGCCAGCAGCTTGTCAGGGGGTAACACTGAAGCTTTCTTT
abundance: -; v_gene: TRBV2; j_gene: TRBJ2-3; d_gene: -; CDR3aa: CASSWGGAALSTDTQYF; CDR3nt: TGTGCCAGCAGTTGGGGGGGCGCCGCTCTGAGCACAGATACGCAGTATTTT
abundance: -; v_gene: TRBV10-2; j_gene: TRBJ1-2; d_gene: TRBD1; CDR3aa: CASSEIQGAQGYTF; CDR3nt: TGCGCCAGCAGTGAGATCCAGGGGGCGCAGGGCTACACCTTC
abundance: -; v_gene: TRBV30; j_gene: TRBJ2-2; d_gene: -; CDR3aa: CAWSVNLAGVGELFF; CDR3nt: TGTGCCTGGAGTGTAAATCTAGCTGGTGTCGGGGAGCTGTTTTTT
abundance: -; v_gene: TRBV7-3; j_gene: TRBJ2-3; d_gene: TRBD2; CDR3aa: CASSSGTSGDTDTQYF; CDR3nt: TGTGCCAGCAGCTCCGGGACTAGCGGGGACACAGATACGCAGTATTTT
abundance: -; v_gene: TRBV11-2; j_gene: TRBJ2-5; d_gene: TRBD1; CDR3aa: CASSLVETGGEETQYF; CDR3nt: TGTGCCAGCAGCTTAGTCGAGACAGGGGGCGAGGAGACCCAGTACTTC
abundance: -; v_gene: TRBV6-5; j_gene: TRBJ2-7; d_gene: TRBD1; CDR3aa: CASSYFPGTGVYEQYF; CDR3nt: TGTGCCAGCAGTTACTTCCCCGGGACAGGGGTTTACGAGCAGTACTTC
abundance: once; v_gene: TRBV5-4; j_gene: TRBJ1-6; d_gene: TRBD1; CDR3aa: CASSGGQGRSSPLHF; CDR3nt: TGTGCCAGCAGCGGGGGACAGGGTAGGTCTTCACCCCTCCACTTT
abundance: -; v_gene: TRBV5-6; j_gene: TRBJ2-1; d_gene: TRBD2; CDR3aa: CASSPGGLAPEEQFF; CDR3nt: TGTGCCAGCAGCCCCGGAGGACTAGCCCCTGAGGAGCAGTTCTTC
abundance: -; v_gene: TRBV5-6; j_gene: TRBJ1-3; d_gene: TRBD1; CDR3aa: CASSQDRAGNTIYF; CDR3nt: TGTGCCAGCAGTCAAGACAGGGCCGGAAACACCATATATTTT
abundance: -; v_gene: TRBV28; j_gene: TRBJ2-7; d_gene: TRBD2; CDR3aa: CASSMIRGGGYEQYF; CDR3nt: TGTGCCAGCAGTATGATACGGGGGGGCGGGTACGAGCAGTACTTC
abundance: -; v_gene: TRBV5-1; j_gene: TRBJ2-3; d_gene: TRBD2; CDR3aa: CASSNSGVGTDTQYF; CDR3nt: TGCGCCAGCAGCAATAGCGGGGTTGGCACAGATACGCAGTATTTT
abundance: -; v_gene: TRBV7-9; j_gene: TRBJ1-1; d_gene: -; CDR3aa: CASIPPRGRGEIEAFF; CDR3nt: TGTGCCAGCATCCCCCCGAGGGGGAGGGGTGAGATTGAAGCTTTCTTT
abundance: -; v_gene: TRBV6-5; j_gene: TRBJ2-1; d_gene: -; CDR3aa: CASSYSGVRGEQFF; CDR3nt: TGTGCCAGCAGTTACTCAGGCGTCCGGGGGGAGCAGTTCTTC
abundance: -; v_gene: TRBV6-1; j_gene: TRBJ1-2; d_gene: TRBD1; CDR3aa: CASSEAGKGASYTF; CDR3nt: TGTGCCAGCAGTGAAGCGGGAAAGGGGGCGAGCTACACCTTC
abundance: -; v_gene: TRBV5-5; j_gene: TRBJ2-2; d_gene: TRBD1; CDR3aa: CASSARGTGWGELFF; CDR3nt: TGTGCCAGCAGCGCTCGCGGGACAGGGTGGGGGGAGCTGTTTTTT
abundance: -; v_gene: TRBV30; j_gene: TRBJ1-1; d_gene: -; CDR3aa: CARSVAIGAFF; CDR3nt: TGTGCCCGGAGTGTGGCGATCGGGGCTTTCTTT
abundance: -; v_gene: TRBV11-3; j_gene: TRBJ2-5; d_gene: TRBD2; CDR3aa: CASSPGLAGTRETQYF; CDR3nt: TGTGCCAGCAGCCCTGGACTAGCGGGGACTCGAGAGACCCAGTACTTC
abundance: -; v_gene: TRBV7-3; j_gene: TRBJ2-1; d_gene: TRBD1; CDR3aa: CASSLGTGSNEQFF; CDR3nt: TGTGCCAGCAGCTTAGGGACAGGGAGCAATGAGCAGTTCTTC
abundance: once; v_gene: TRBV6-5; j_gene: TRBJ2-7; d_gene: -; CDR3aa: CASRTTGKYYEQYF; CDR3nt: TGTGCCAGCAGAACAACCGGGAAATACTACGAGCAGTACTTC
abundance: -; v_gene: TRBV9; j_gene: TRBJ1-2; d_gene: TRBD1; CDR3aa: CASSGQGARNGYTF; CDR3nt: TGTGCCAGCAGCGGACAGGGGGCAAGGAATGGCTACACCTTC
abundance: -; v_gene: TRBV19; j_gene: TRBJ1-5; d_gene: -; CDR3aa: CASMRRLFDSNQPQHF; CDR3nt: TGTGCCAGTATGAGGCGACTATTCGATAGCAATCAGCCCCAGCATTTT
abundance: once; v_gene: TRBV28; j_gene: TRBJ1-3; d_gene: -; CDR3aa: CASSFGGAGNTIYF; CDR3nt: TGTGCCAGCAGCTTCGGGGGGGCTGGAAACACCATATATTTT
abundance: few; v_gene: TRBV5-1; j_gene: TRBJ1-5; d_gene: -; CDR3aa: CASSWTPYSNQPQHF; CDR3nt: TGCGCCAGCAGCTGGACACCATATAGCAATCAGCCCCAGCATTTT
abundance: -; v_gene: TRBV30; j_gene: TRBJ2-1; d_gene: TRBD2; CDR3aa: CAWRSSGGPSSYNEQFF; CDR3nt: TGTGCCTGGAGATCTAGCGGGGGGCCGAGCTCCTACAATGAGCAGTTCTTC
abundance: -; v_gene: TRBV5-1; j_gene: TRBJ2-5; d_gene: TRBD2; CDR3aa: CASSAGLLAGVIETQYF; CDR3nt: TGCGCCAGCAGCGCAGGCCTACTAGCGGGGGTGATAGAGACCCAGTACTTC
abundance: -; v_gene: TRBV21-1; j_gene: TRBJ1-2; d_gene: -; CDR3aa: CASSSVRDSDNYGYTF; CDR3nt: TGTGCCAGCAGTTCTGTCCGAGACAGCGATAACTATGGCTACACCTTC
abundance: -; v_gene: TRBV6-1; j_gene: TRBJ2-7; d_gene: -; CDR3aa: CASSGGLEYEQYF; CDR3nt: TGTGCCAGCAGTGGGGGGCTAGAGTACGAGCAGTACTTC
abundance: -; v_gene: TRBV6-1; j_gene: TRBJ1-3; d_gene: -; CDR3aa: CASSEERTISGNTIYF; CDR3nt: TGTGCCAGCAGTGAAGAGAGGACAATCTCTGGAAACACCATATATTTT
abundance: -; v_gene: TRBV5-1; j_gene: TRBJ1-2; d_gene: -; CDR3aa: CASSLGWEGGYTF; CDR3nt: TGCGCCAGCAGCTTGGGCTGGGAGGGTGGCTACACCTTC
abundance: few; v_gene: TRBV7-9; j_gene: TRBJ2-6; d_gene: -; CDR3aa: CASSLGAIRSLSGANGLTF; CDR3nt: TGTGCCAGCAGCTTAGGAGCTATCAGGTCCCTCTCTGGGGCCAACGGCCTGACTTTC
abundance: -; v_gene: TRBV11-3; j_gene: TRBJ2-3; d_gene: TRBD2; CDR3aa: CASSSGGSTDTQYF; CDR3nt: TGTGCCAGCAGCTCCGGGGGGAGCACAGATACGCAGTATTTT
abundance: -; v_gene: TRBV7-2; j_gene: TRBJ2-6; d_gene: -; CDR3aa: CASSQGVSGANVLTF; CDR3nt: TGTGCCAGCAGCCAAGGGGTTTCTGGGGCCAACGTCCTGACTTTC
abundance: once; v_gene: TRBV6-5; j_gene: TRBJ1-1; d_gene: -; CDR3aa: CASSYSSSRMNTEAFF; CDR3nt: TGTGCCAGCAGTTACTCGAGTAGCCGGATGAACACTGAAGCTTTCTTT
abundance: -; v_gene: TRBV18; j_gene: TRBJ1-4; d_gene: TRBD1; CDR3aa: CASSPPGTGASNEKLFF; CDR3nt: TGTGCCAGCTCACCCCCGGGGACAGGGGCTTCTAATGAAAAACTGTTTTTT
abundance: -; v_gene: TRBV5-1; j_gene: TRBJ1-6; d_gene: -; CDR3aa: CASSSRANSPLHF; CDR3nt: TGCGCCAGCAGCTCGAGGGCCAATTCACCCCTCCACTTT
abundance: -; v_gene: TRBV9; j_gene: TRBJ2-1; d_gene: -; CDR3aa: CASSVFWGDSYNEQFF; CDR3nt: TGTGCCAGCAGCGTTTTTTGGGGAGACTCTTACAATGAGCAGTTCTTC
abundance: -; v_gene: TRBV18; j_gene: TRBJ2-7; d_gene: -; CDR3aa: CASSQVGAWEQYF; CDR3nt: TGTGCCAGCTCACAAGTAGGGGCGTGGGAGCAGTACTTC
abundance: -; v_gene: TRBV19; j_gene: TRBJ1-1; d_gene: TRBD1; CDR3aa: CASSIGTGGLTEAFF; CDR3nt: TGTGCCAGTAGTATTGGGACAGGGGGCCTCACTGAAGCTTTCTTT
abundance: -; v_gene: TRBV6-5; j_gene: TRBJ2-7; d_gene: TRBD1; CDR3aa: CASTADRGVYEQYF; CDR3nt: TGTGCCAGCACCGCGGACAGGGGGGTCTACGAGCAGTACTTC
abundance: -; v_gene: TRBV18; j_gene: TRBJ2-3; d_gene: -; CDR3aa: CASSPLLTGATDTQYF; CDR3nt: TGTGCCAGCTCCCCACTACTGACAGGAGCCACAGATACGCAGTATTTT
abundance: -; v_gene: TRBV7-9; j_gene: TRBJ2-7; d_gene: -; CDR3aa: CASTSPEGEQYF; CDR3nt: TGTGCCAGCACCTCCCCGGAGGGCGAGCAGTACTTC